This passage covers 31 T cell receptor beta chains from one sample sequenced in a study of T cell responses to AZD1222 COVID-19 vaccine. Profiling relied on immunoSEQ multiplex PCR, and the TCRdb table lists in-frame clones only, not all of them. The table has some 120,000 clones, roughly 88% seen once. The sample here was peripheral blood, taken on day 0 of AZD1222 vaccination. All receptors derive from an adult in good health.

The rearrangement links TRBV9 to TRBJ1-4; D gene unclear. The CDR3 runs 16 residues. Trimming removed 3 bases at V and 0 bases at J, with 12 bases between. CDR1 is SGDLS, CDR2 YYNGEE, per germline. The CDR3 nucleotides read TGTGCCAGCAGCGCCCTTCACGACTCAACTAATGAAAAACTGTTTTTT. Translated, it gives CASSALHDSTNEKLFF.

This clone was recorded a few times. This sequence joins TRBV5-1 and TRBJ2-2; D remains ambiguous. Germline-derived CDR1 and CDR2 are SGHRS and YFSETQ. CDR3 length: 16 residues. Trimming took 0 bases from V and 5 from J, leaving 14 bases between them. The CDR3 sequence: CASSLVPVGETGELFF. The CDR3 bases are TGCGCCAGCAGCTTGGTCCCCGTTGGGGAAACCGGGGAGCTGTTTTTT.

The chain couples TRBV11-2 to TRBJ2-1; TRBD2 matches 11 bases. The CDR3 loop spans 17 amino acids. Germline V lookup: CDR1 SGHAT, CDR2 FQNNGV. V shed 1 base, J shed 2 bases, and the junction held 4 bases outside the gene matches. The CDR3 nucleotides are TGTGCCAGCAGCTTAGTGCTAGCGGGAGGCACCTACAATGAGCAGTTCTTC. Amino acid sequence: CASSLVLAGGTYNEQFF.

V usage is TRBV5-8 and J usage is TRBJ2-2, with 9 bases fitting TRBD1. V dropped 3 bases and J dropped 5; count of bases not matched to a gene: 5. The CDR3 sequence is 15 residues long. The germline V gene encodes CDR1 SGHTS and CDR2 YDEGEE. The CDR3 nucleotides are TGTGCCAGCAGCTCCGGGACAGGGTTGACCGGGGAGCTGTTTTTT. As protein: CASSSGTGLTGELFF.

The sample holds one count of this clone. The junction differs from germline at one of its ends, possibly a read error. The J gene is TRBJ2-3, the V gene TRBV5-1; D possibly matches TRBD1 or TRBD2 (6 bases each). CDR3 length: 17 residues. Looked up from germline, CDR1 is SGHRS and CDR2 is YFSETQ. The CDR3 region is CASRLGTGAGGTDTQYF. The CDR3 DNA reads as TGCGCCAGCAGGTTGGGAACGGGGGCTGGTGGCACAGATACGCAGTATTTT.

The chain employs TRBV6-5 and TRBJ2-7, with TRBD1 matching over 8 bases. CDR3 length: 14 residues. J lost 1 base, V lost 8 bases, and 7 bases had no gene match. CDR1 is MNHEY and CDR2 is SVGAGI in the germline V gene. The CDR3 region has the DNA TGTGCCAGCCAAAGGACAGGGACATCCTACGAGCAGTACTTC. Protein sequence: CASQRTGTSYEQYF.

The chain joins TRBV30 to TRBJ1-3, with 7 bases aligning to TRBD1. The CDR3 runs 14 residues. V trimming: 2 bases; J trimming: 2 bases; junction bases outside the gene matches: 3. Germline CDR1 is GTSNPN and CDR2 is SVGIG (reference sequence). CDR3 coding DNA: TGTGCCTGGAGTTCAGGGGGTGCTGGAAACACCATATATTTT. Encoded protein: CAWSSGGAGNTIYF. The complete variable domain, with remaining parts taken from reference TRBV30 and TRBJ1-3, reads SQTIHQWPATLVQPVGSPLSLECTVEGTSNPNLYWYRQAAGRGLQLLFYSVGIGQISSEVPQNLSASRPQDRQFILSSKKLLLSDSGFYLCAWSSGGAGNTIYFGEGSWLTVV.

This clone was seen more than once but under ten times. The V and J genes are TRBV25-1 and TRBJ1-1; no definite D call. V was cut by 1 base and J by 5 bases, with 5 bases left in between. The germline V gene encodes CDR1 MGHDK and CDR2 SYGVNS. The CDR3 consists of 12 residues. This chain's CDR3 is CASSEFGTEAFF. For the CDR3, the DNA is TGTGCCAGCAGTGAATTTGGGACTGAAGCTTTCTTT.

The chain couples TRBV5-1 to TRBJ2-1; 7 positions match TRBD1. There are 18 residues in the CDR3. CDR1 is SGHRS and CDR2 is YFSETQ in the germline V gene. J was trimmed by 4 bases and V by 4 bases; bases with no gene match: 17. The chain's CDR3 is CASSPKPGQRTGYNEQFF. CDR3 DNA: TGCGCCAGCAGCCCGAAGCCGGGACAAAGGACAGGTTACAATGAGCAGTTCTTC. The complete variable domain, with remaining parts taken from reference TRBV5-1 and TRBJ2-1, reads KAGVTQTPRYLIKTRGQQVTLSCSPISGHRSVSWYQQTPGQGLQFLFEYFSETQRNKGNFPGRFSGRQFSNSRSEMNVSTLELGDSALYLCASSPKPGQRTGYNEQFFGPGTRLTVL.

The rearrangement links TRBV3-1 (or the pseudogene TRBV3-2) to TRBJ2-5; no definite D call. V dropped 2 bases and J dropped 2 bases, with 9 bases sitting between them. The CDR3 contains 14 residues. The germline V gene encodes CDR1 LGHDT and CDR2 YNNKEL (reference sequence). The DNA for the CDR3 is TGTGCCAGCAGCCAAATGCCTAGTCAAGAGACCCAGTACTTC. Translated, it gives CASSQMPSQETQYF.

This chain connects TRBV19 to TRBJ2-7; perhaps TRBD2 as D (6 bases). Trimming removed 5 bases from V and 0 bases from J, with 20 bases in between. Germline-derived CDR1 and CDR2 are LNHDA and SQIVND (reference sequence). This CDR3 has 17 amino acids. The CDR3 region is CASSLQVSGRSSYEQYF. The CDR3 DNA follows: TGTGCCAGTAGTCTACAGGTGAGTGGGAGGAGCTCCTACGAGCAGTACTTC.

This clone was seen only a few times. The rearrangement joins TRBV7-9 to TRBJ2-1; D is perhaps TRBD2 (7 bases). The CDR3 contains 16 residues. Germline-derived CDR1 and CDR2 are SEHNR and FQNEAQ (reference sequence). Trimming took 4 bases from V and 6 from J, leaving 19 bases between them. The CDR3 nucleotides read TGTGCCAGCAGCTCCCGGGACACCCGGGGGGCCAATGAGCAGTTCTTC. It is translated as CASSSRDTRGANEQFF.

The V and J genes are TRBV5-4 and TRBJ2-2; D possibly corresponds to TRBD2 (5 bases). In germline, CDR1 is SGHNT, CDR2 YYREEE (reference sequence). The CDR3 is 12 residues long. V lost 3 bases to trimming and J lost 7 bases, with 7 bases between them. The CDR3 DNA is TGTGCCAGCAGCTCGCGGGTCGGGGAGCTGTTTTTT. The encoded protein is CASSSRVGELFF.

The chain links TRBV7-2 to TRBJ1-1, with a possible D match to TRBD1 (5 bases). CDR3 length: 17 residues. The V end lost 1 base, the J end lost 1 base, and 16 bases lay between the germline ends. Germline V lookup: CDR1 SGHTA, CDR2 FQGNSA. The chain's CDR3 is CASSLGGAQWPNTEAFF. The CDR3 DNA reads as TGTGCCAGCAGCTTAGGAGGGGCGCAATGGCCGAACACTGAAGCTTTCTTT.

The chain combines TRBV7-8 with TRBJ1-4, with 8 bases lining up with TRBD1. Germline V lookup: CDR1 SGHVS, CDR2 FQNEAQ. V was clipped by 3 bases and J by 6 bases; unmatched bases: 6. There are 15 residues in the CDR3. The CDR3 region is CASSFRGQADEKLFF. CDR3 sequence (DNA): TGTGCCAGCAGCTTCCGGGGACAGGCCGATGAAAAACTGTTTTTT.

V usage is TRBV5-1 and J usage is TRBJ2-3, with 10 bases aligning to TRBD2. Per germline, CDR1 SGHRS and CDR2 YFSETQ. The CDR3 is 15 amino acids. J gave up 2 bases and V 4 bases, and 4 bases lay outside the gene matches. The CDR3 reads CASSPSGGITDTQYF. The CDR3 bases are TGCGCCAGCAGCCCTAGCGGGGGAATCACAGATACGCAGTATTTT.

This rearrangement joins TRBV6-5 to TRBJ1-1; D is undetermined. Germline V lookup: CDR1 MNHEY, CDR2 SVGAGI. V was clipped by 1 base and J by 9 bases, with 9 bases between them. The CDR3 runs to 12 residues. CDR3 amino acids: CASSYLSGQAFF. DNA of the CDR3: TGTGCCAGCAGTTACTTGTCTGGGCAAGCTTTCTTT.

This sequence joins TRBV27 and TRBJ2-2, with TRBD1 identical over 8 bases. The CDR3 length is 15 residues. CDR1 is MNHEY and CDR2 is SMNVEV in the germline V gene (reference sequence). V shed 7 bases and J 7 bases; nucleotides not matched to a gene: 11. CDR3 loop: CASTGAGGAGGELFF. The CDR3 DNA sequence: TGTGCCAGCACCGGGGCAGGGGGCGCGGGCGGGGAGCTGTTTTTT.

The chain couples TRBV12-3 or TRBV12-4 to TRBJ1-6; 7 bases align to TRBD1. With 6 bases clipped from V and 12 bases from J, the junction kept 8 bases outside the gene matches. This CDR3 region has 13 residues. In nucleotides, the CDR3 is TGTGCCAGCAGACAACAGGGGAATAGACCCCTCCACTTT. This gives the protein CASRQQGNRPLHF.

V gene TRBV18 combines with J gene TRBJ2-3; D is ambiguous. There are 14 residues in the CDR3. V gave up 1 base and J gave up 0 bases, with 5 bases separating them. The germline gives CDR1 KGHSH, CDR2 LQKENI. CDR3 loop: CASSPQASTDTQYF. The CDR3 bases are TGTGCCAGCTCACCACAGGCCAGCACAGATACGCAGTATTTT. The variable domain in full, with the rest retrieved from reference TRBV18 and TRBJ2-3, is NAGVMQNPRHLVRRRGQEARLRCSPMKGHSHVYWYRQLPEEGLKFMVYLQKENIIDESGMPKERFSAEFPKEGPSILRIQQVVRGDSAAYFCASSPQASTDTQYFGPGTRLTVL.

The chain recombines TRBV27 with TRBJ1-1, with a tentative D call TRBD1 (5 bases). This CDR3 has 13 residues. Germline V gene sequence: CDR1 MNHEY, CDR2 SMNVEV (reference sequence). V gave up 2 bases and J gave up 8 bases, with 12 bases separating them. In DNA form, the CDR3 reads TGTGCCAGCAGTTTAATGGGGACGTTGGAAGCTTTCTTT. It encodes CASSLMGTLEAFF.

The CDR3, as DNA: TGTGCCAGCAGCGGCCGTACCCTGAAAAAACTGTTTTTT. Its translation: CASSGRTLKKLFF. The chain uses TRBV9 and TRBJ1-4; D not resolved. Germline V gene data show CDR1 as SGDLS and CDR2 as YYNGEE. The CDR3 is made up of 13 amino acids. Trimming pared 3 bases from V and 9 bases from J, leaving 12 bases between.

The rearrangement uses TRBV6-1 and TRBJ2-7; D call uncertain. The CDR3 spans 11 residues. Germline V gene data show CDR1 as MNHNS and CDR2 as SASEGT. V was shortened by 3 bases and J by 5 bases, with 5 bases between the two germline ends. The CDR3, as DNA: TGTGCCAGCAGTGACCGGAACGAGCAGTACTTC. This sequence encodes CASSDRNEQYF.

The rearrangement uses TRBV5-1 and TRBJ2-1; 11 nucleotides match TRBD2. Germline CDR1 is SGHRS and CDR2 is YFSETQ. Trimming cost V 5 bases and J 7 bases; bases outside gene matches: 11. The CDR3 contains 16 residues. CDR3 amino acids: CASRRTSGSTMNEQFF. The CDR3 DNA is TGCGCCAGCAGGCGCACTAGCGGGAGCACCATGAATGAGCAGTTCTTC.

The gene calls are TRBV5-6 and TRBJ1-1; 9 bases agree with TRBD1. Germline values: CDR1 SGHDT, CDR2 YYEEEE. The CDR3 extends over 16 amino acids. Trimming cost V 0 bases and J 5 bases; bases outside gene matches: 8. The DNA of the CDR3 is TGTGCCAGCAGCTTGGGGATACAGGGGGCGCGTACTGAAGCTTTCTTT. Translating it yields CASSLGIQGARTEAFF.

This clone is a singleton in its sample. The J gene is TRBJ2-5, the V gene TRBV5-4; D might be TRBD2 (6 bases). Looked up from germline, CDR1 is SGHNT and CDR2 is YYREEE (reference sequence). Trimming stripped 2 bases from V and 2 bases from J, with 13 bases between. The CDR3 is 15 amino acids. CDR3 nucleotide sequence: TGTGCCAGCAGCTTTAGGTTCGGGGGACAAGAGACCCAGTACTTC. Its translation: CASSFRFGGQETQYF.

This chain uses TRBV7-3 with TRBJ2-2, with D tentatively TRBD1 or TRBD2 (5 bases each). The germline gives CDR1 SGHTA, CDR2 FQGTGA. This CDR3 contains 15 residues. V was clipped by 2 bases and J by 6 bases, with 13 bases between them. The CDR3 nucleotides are TGTGCCAGCAGCTTATATGGGGGTGAGGCCGGGGAGCTGTTTTTT. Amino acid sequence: CASSLYGGEAGELFF.

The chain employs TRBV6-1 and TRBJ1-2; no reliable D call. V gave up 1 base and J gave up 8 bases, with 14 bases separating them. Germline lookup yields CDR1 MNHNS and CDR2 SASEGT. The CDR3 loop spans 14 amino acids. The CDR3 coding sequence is TGTGCCAGCAGTGAAGTAGTGGGGTCATCAGGCTACACCTTC. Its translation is CASSEVVGSSGYTF.

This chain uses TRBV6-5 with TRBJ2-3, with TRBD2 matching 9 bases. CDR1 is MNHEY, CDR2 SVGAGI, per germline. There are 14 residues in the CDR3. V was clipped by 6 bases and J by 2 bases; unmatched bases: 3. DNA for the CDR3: TGTGCCAGCAGAAGCGGGGGGATCACAGATACGCAGTATTTT. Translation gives CASRSGGITDTQYF.

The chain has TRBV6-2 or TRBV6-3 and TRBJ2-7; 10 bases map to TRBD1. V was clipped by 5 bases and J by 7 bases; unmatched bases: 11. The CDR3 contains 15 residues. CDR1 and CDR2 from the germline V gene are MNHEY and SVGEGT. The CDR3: CASSPPGQGSGEQYF. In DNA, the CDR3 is TGTGCCAGCAGTCCGCCGGGACAGGGGTCGGGAGAGCAGTACTTC.

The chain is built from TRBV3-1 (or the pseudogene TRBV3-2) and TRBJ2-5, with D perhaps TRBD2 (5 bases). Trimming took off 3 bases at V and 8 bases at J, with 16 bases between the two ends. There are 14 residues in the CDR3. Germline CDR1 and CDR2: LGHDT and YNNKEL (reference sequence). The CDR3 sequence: CASSQSGIGVTQYF. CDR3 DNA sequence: TGTGCCAGCAGCCAGAGCGGTATCGGGGTAACCCAGTACTTC.